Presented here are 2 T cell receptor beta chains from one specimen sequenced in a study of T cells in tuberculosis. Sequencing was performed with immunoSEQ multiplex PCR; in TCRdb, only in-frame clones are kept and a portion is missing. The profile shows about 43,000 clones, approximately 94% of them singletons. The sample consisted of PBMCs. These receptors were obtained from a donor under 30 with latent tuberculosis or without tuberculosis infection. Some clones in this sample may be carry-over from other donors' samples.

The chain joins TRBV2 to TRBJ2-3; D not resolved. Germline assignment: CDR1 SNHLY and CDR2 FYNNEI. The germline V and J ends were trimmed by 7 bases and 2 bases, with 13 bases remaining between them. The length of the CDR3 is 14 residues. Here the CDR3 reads CASIPDWNTDTQYF. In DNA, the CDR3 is TGTGCCAGCATTCCTGACTGGAACACAGATACGCAGTATTTT. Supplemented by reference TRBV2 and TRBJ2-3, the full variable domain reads EPEVTQTPSHQVTQMGQEVILRCVPISNHLYFYWYRQILGQKVEFLVSFYNNEISEKSEIFDDQFSVERPDGSNFTLKIRSTKLEDSAMYFCASIPDWNTDTQYFGPGTRLTVL.

CDR3 DNA sequence: TGCGCCAGCAGCTTTCTAGGGGTGACATGGGACACTGAAGCTTTCTTT. This encodes CASSFLGVTWDTEAFF. The chain recombines TRBV5-1 with TRBJ1-1, with a weak D call TRBD1 (5 bases). CDR1 and CDR2 from the germline V gene are SGHRS and YFSETQ. The V end was cut by 2 bases, the J end by 3 bases, with 17 bases between. CDR3 length equals 16 residues.